Shown below are 24 T cell receptor beta chains from a single sample sequenced in a study of graft-versus-host responses after intestinal transplantation. Measured with immunoSEQ multiplex PCR; TCRdb has only the in-frame clones, and not every one. Of approximately 60,000 clones listed, about 87% are singletons. The sample in question was PBMCs, obtained 26 days after transplant. These receptors originate from a human patient who received an intestinal transplant, so some T cells may come from the graft donor.

This chain uses TRBV10-3 with TRBJ2-5; tentatively, D is TRBD2 (6 bases). This CDR3 comprises 14 residues. CDR1 and CDR2 from the germline V gene are ENHRY and SYGVKD. V was pared by 3 bases and J by 6 bases, with 14 bases between. The CDR3 loop is CAISDWRGKKTQYF. Written as DNA, the CDR3 is TGTGCCATCAGTGATTGGCGGGGTAAGAAGACCCAGTACTTC.

The V and J genes are TRBV5-1 and TRBJ1-1, with D hard to call. V lost 1 base and J lost 2, with 12 bases in between. This CDR3 is built from 15 residues. From germline, CDR1 is SGHRS and CDR2 YFSETQ. DNA of the CDR3: TGCGCCAGCAGCTTGATTGGAGTTCCTAACACTGAAGCTTTCTTT. Encoded protein: CASSLIGVPNTEAFF.

The chain uses TRBV5-1 and TRBJ2-3; 8 bases align to TRBD1. Trimming at V came to 3 bases and at J to 3 bases, leaving 6 bases not matched to a gene. Germline CDR1 reads SGHRS; CDR2 reads YFSETQ. The CDR3 runs to 15 residues. The CDR3 nucleotides are TGCGCCAGCAGCTCGGACAGGGTGGGAACAGATACGCAGTATTTT. Its translation is CASSSDRVGTDTQYF.

The V and J genes are TRBV30 and TRBJ1-5, with TRBD1 as a possible D gene (5 bases). Germline-derived CDR1 and CDR2 are GTSNPN and SVGIG (reference sequence). The CDR3 spans 16 residues. Trimming removed 3 bases from V and 1 base from J, with 16 bases in between. CDR3 sequence (DNA): TGTGCCTGGAGCAAGGGGCAGGGTAGAAGCAATCAGCCCCAGCATTTT. Translating gives CAWSKGQGRSNQPQHF.

V and J are TRBV28 and TRBJ1-5; D unresolved. The V end lost 4 bases, the J end lost 6 bases, and 28 bases lay between the germline ends. The CDR3 sequence is 19 residues long. Germline V lookup: CDR1 MDHEN, CDR2 SYDVKM. CDR3 nucleotide sequence: TGTGCCAGCAGTTCATGGTCGCGAGCTCGGGAAATAGCAAGTCAGCCCCAGCATTTT. Its translation is CASSSWSRAREIASQPQHF. Full variable domain (rest looked up from reference TRBV28 and TRBJ1-5): DVKVTQSSRYLVKRTGEKVFLECVQDMDHENMFWYRQDPGLGLRLIYFSYDVKMKEKGDIPEGYSVSREKKERFSLILESASTNQTSMYLCASSSWSRAREIASQPQHFGDGTRLSIL.

The V gene is TRBV7-2, the J gene TRBJ1-2; tentative D call: TRBD1 (6 bases). V lost 0 bases and J lost 7, with 18 bases in between. The CDR3 covers 16 residues. Looked up from germline, CDR1 is SGHTA and CDR2 is FQGNSA. This CDR3 is CASSLASTGYGLGYTF. The CDR3 coding sequence is TGTGCCAGCAGCTTAGCCTCGACAGGATATGGCCTTGGCTACACCTTC.

This sequence joins TRBV18 and TRBJ2-6; 8 bases line up with TRBD1. The trim removed 3 bases at V and 0 bases at J, leaving 13 bases unmatched. This CDR3 has 20 amino acids. Germline CDR1 KGHSH, CDR2 LQKENI. The CDR3 loop is CASSPLRGQAQISGANVLTF. CDR3 DNA sequence: TGTGCCAGCTCACCCCTAAGGGGACAGGCGCAAATCTCTGGGGCCAACGTCCTGACTTTC.

The chain links TRBV7-6 to TRBJ2-1; 9 bases match TRBD2. In germline, CDR1 is SGHVS, CDR2 FNYEAQ. With 0 bases clipped from V and 7 bases from J, the junction kept 16 bases outside the gene matches. The CDR3 runs 19 residues. The CDR3 region has the DNA TGTGCCAGCAGCTTAGCGTTCCAAGAAGCGGGGGGCAAAGAGAATGAGCAGTTCTTC. Protein sequence: CASSLAFQEAGGKENEQFF.

The chain combines TRBV2 with TRBJ1-6; tentative D call: TRBD1 (5 bases). The CDR3 length is 17 residues. Trimming removed 2 bases at V and 0 bases at J, with 11 bases between. Germline V CDR1 and CDR2: SNHLY, FYNNEI. DNA for the CDR3: TGTGCCAGCAGTGAACAGGGCCCGAGCTCCTATAATTCACCCCTCCACTTT. It is translated as CASSEQGPSSYNSPLHF.

This clone was recorded once. This chain connects TRBV6-5 to TRBJ1-4; D gene uncertain. V was cut by 5 bases and J by 0 bases, with 7 bases left in between. The CDR3 length is 14 residues. Germline CDR1 is MNHEY and CDR2 is SVGAGI. The CDR3 DNA follows: TGTGCCAGCAGTCTTATAGCAACTAATGAAAAACTGTTTTTT. Its translation: CASSLIATNEKLFF.

The rearrangement uses TRBV6-5 and TRBJ2-7, with 7 bases identical to TRBD2. CDR1 and CDR2 from the germline V gene are MNHEY and SVGAGI. The CDR3 is made up of 15 amino acids. Losses at the gene ends were 2 bases for V and 2 bases for J; bases not matched to a gene: 6. The CDR3 region has the DNA TGTGCCAGCAGTTACCTGGAGGGAGGGACCTACGAGCAGTACTTC. Protein sequence: CASSYLEGGTYEQYF.

V and J are TRBV14 and TRBJ1-3; 9 bases are a match to TRBD1. Per germline, CDR1 SGHDN and CDR2 FVKESK. J lost 1 base, V lost 3 bases, and 4 bases had no gene match. This CDR3 spans 16 amino acids. CDR3 nucleotides: TGTGCCAGCAGCCAGGGGGACAGGGAATCTGGAAACACCATATATTTT. It encodes CASSQGDRESGNTIYF.

The chain recombines TRBV14 with TRBJ2-2; 10 bases are a match to TRBD1. The V segment lost 0 bases and the J segment 5 bases; nucleotides outside the gene matches: 6. Germline assignment: CDR1 SGHDN and CDR2 FVKESK. The CDR3 contains 17 residues. The CDR3 region is CASSQDLRQGATGELFF. The CDR3 nucleotides read TGTGCCAGCAGCCAAGATCTTCGACAGGGGGCGACCGGGGAGCTGTTTTTT.

The chain carries TRBV5-1 and TRBJ1-6; 7 bases fit TRBD1. The ends lost 0 bases at V and 10 bases at J; junction bases unmatched: 4. CDR3 size: 14 residues. From germline, CDR1 is SGHRS and CDR2 YFSETQ. The CDR3 bases are TGCGCCAGCAGCTTGGACAGGGGAGGATCACCCCTCCACTTT. Translation gives CASSLDRGGSPLHF.

This sequence joins TRBV27 and TRBJ1-5; no firm D call. The germline gives CDR1 MNHEY, CDR2 SMNVEV (reference sequence). The ends were cut back, 5 bases at V and 3 bases at J, with 23 bases in the middle. The CDR3 spans 18 residues. CDR3 loop: CASSPDRGPWPNNQPQHF. CDR3 in DNA: TGTGCCAGCAGTCCAGACCGTGGGCCCTGGCCCAACAATCAGCCCCAGCATTTT.

This CDR3 reads CASKDSTNNEQFF. Here the CDR3 DNA reads TGTGCCAGCAAAGACTCTACAAACAATGAGCAGTTCTTC. The rearrangement joins TRBV7-9 to TRBJ2-1; the D is unclear. The CDR3 length is 13 residues. The V and J ends lost 7 bases and 5 bases respectively, with 12 bases between them. Germline-derived CDR1 and CDR2 are SEHNR and FQNEAQ (reference sequence).

The chain uses TRBV11-2 and TRBJ1-1; TRBD1 aligns across 7 bases. This CDR3 spans 13 amino acids. In germline, CDR1 is SGHAT, CDR2 FQNNGV. V trimming: 1 base; J trimming: 8 bases; junction bases outside the gene matches: 4. Written as DNA, the CDR3 is TGTGCCAGCAGCTTAGCTGGGACAGACGAAGCTTTCTTT. Translating it yields CASSLAGTDEAFF.

The rearrangement links TRBV20-1 to TRBJ1-1; D ambiguous. Trimming took 3 bases from V and 5 from J, leaving 7 bases between them. Germline V CDR1 and CDR2: DFQATT, SNEGSKA (reference sequence). The CDR3 is 11 amino acids. Here the CDR3 DNA reads TGCAGTGCTAGGAGGGTAACTGAAGCTTTCTTT. Protein product: CSARRVTEAFF.

This chain connects TRBV6-6 to TRBJ1-2; a weak D match, TRBD1 (6 bases). CDR3 length equals 14 residues. The germline V and J ends were trimmed by 4 bases and 5 bases, with 14 bases remaining between them. Per germline, CDR1 MNHNY and CDR2 SVGAGI (reference sequence). The CDR3 DNA reads as TGTGCCAGCAGTTCGTGGGGGCCCCTATATGGCTACACCTTC. Translating it yields CASSSWGPLYGYTF.

The chain employs TRBV5-1 and TRBJ2-7, with no clear D. With 4 bases removed from V and 3 bases from J, the gap between germline ends came to 11 bases. The CDR3 is 13 amino acids. The germline CDR1 and CDR2 sequences are SGHRS and YFSETQ. CDR3 loop: CASSLGPLYEQYF. The CDR3, as DNA: TGCGCCAGCAGCCTTGGGCCGCTCTACGAGCAGTACTTC.

This chain joins TRBV14 and TRBJ2-7; D is unresolved. The V end was cut by 4 bases, the J end by 4 bases, with 17 bases between. CDR1 is SGHDN and CDR2 is FVKESK in the germline V gene. The CDR3 is made up of 15 amino acids. The CDR3 protein is CASSRGLSPPYEQYV. In DNA form, the CDR3 reads TGTGCCAGCAGCCGCGGCCTATCCCCCCCATACGAGCAGTACGTC.

The rearrangement links TRBV6-1 to TRBJ1-2; tentative D call: TRBD1 (6 bases). V was shortened by 3 bases and J by 5 bases, with 10 bases between the two germline ends. This CDR3 spans 13 amino acids. Germline assignment: CDR1 MNHNS and CDR2 SASEGT. CDR3 nucleotides: TGTGCCAGCAGTGAGCCACAGGGATATGGCTACACCTTC. It translates to CASSEPQGYGYTF.

The chain is built from TRBV5-6 and TRBJ2-2, with D possibly TRBD1 on 6 matching bases. CDR3 length equals 16 residues. CDR1 SGHDT and CDR2 YYEEEE come from the germline V gene. Trimming stripped 1 base from V and 5 bases from J, with 15 bases between. In DNA, the CDR3 is TGTGCCAGCAGCTTGAGGCCAGGGGACGTAACCGGGGAGCTGTTTTTT. Translation: CASSLRPGDVTGELFF.

The genes are TRBV30 and TRBJ2-3; TRBD2 agrees at 11 bases. The CDR3 totals 14 residues. Germline V gene lookup returns CDR1 GTSNPN and CDR2 SVGIG (reference sequence). V lost 2 bases and J lost 9; bases outside the gene matches: 7. The DNA of the CDR3 is TGTGCCTGGAGTCCCCAAGTAGCGGGGGGGACGCAGTATTTT. This codes for CAWSPQVAGGTQYF.